This TCR beta chain was profiled in a study of control samples from healthy donors and cancer patients. The length of the CDR3 is 14 residues. V dropped 7 bases and J dropped 1 base, with 13 bases sitting between them. Germline-derived CDR1 and CDR2 are ENHRY and SYGVKD. Data came from immunoSEQ multiplex PCR; TCRdb stores just in-frame clones and leaves some out. The sample yields some 100,000 clones, more than 90% seen once. This receptor was identified in a human donor in good health. The donor label of this sample is uncertain. The chain couples TRBV10-3 to TRBJ1-1, with TRBD1 as a possible D gene (5 bases). Sequenced sample: blood. The CDR3 spells CAIKPDRSNTEAFF. The CDR3 DNA is TGTGCCATCAAACCAGACAGATCGAACACTGAAGCTTTCTTT.